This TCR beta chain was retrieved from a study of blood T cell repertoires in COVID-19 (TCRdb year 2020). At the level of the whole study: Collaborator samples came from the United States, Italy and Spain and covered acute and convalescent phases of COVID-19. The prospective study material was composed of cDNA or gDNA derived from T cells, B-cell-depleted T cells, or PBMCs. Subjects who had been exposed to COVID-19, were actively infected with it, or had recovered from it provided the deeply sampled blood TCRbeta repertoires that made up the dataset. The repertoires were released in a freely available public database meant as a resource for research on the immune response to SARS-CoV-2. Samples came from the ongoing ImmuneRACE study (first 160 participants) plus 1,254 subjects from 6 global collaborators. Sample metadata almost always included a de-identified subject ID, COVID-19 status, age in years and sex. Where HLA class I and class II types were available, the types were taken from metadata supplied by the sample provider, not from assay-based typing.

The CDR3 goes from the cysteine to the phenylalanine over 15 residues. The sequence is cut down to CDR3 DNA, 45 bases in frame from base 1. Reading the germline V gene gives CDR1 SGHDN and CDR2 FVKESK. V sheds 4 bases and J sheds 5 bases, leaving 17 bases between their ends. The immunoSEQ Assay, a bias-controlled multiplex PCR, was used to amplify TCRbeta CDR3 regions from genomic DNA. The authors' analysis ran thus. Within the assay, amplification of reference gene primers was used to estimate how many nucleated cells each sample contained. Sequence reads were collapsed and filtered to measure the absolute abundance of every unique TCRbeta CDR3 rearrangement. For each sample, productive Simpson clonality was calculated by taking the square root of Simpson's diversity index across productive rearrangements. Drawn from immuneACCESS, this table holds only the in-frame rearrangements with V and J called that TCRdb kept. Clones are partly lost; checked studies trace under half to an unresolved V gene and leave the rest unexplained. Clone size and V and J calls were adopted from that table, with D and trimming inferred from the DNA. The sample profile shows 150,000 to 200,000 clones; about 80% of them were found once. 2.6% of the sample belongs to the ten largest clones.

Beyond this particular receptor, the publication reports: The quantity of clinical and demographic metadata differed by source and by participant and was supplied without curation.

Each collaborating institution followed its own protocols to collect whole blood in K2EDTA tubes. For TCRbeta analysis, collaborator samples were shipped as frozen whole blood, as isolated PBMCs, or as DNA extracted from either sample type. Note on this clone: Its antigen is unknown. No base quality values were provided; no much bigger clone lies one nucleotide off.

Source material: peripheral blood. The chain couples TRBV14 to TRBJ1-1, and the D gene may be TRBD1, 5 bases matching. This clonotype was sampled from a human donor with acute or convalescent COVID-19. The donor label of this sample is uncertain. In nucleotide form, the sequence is TGTGCCAGCAGCCCGCTCCAGGGAAAAAAGACTGAAGCTTTCTTT. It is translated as CASSPLQGKKTEAFF.